The 10 T cell receptor beta chains below come from one sample, sequenced in a study of T-cell memory formation after mild COVID-19. MiXCR, run by TCRdb on the 5' RACE reads, gives a single entry per CDR3 protein. Of 150,000 to 200,000 distinct CDR3 sequences detected, 11% appear once; the ten largest clones hold roughly 3.8%. The sample taken for sequencing was PBMCs or a T cell subset sorted from them (not recorded which). These receptors all come from a man aged 18 to 30 who had mild COVID-19 (a few samples of this study predate the infection). Cell type and time point are not known.

This clonotype was counted at least ten times. The chain has TRBV7-3 and TRBJ2-5; 10 bases line up with TRBD2. This CDR3 is built from 15 residues. The V gene's germline CDR1 is SGHTA and CDR2 FQGTGA. J lost 0 bases, V lost 5 bases, and 3 bases had no gene match. The CDR3 sequence: CASSLAGVDQETQYF. CDR3 nucleotides: TGTGCCAGCAGCCTAGCGGGGGTGGACCAAGAGACCCAGTACTTC.

The chain couples TRBV12-3 or TRBV12-4 to TRBJ1-2; D gene ambiguous. CDR3 size: 13 residues. With 7 bases removed from V and 5 bases from J, the gap between germline ends came to 14 bases. CDR3 in DNA: TGTGCCAGCACTCCCGGAGTCTGGTATGGCTACACCTTC. Translated: CASTPGVWYGYTF.

The sample holds a few counts of this clonotype. The V and J genes are TRBV7-9 and TRBJ2-2; 8 nucleotides align to TRBD1. V trimming: 6 bases; J trimming: 6 bases; junction bases outside the gene matches: 6. There are 14 residues in the CDR3. Germline values: CDR1 SEHNR, CDR2 FQNEAQ (reference sequence). CDR3 protein: CASSRQGTAGELFF. DNA of the CDR3: TGTGCCAGCAGTCGACAGGGGACGGCCGGGGAGCTGTTTTTT.

Turning to this clonotype: An end of the junction differs from the germline gene, which may be a read error. The chain is built from TRBV11-2 and TRBJ2-2; maybe TRBD2 (6 bases). The CDR3 has 11 amino acids. Germline V gives CDR1 SGHAT, CDR2 FQNNGV. The CDR3 sequence: CASRLDRELFF. Written as DNA, the CDR3 is TGTGCCAGCAGATTAGACCGGGAGCTTTTTTTT.

The chain uses TRBV12-3 or TRBV12-4 and TRBJ1-1; 9 bases match TRBD1. The CDR3 loop spans 16 amino acids. V shed 7 bases and J 1 base; nucleotides not matched to a gene: 10. The CDR3 protein is CASILGQGRGNTEAFF. The CDR3 region has the DNA TGTGCCAGCATTCTCGGACAGGGGAGGGGGAACACTGAAGCTTTCTTT.

This clonotype has more than one count but fewer than ten. This chain uses TRBV3-1 with TRBJ1-3; tentatively, D is TRBD1 (5 bases). The CDR3 contains 14 residues. V was cut by 4 bases and J by 2 bases, with 9 bases left in between. The germline V gene has CDR1 LGHDT and CDR2 YNNKEL (reference sequence). The CDR3 bases are TGTGCCAGCAGCCGAGGCAGGGCTGGAAACACCATATATTTT. Amino acids: CASSRGRAGNTIYF.

The chain couples TRBV5-6 to TRBJ2-3; no clear D. The CDR3 totals 14 residues. V lost 5 bases and J lost 2, with 12 bases in between. Germline assignment: CDR1 SGHDT and CDR2 YYEEEE. CDR3 region: CASRLIKHTDTQYF. Here the CDR3 DNA reads TGTGCCAGCAGATTGATTAAACACACAGATACGCAGTATTTT.

This clonotype was observed a handful of times. This rearrangement joins TRBV19 to TRBJ2-5, with 8 bases matching TRBD1. Germline V lookup: CDR1 LNHDA, CDR2 SQIVND (reference sequence). V gave up 2 bases and J gave up 5 bases; unmatched junction bases: 10. The CDR3 consists of 16 residues. The CDR3 DNA follows: TGTGCCAGTAGTATAACCGGACAGGGCTGGGGCGAGACCCAGTACTTC. This translates into CASSITGQGWGETQYF.

This rearrangement joins TRBV10-3 to TRBJ1-1; 8 bases align to TRBD1. The CDR3 totals 15 residues. Looked up from germline, CDR1 is ENHRY and CDR2 is SYGVKD. V lost 3 bases, J lost 1 base, and 4 bases stayed unmatched. For the CDR3, the DNA is TGTGCCATCAGTGATCCCGGGACAGGGAACACTGAAGCTTTCTTT. Translation: CAISDPGTGNTEAFF.

The sample holds a few counts of this clonotype. V gene TRBV3-1 combines with J gene TRBJ2-7; tentative D call: TRBD1 (5 bases). This CDR3 is 13 amino acids long. Germline V gene data show CDR1 as LGHDT and CDR2 as YNNKEL (reference sequence). With 5 bases removed from V and 4 bases from J, the gap between germline ends came to 12 bases. The CDR3 region is CASSLTAQYEQYF. CDR3 DNA: TGTGCCAGCAGCTTGACAGCGCAATACGAGCAGTACTTC.